This T cell receptor beta chain stems from a study of T-cell memory formation after mild COVID-19. TCRdb re-called the 5' RACE reads with MiXCR, one entry per CDR3 protein. Of 350,000 to 400,000 distinct CDR3 sequences in the sample, around 15% were seen once. General observations from the study: Contracting clones from day 15 to 85 showed balanced CD4/CD8; later expanders favored CD4+.

As to this clonotype: Its antigen is unidentified.

Source material: PBMCs or a T cell subset sorted from them (not recorded which). The origin of this receptor is a man in his late teens or twenties who had mild COVID-19 (a few samples of this study predate the infection). Cell type and time point are not known.

The CDR3 DNA reads TGCAGTGCCCCGAGTTCGCCCGCTAACTATGGCTACACCTTC. Translating gives CSAPSSPANYGYTF. This chain joins TRBV20-1 and TRBJ1-2; D ambiguous. Between the trimmed V and J ends, which lost 6 bases and 0 bases, there was a span of 14 bases. The CDR3 contains 14 residues. Germline values: CDR1 DFQATT, CDR2 SNEGSKA (reference sequence).